Given below is one T cell receptor (beta chain) in context. TCRdb redid the calling of the 5' RACE reads with MiXCR, one entry per CDR3 protein. This table has hundreds of thousands of distinct CDR3 sequences, around 20% appearing once. This sample is drawn from a study of identical twins. No donor was unhealthy or non-Caucasian. The sample was also linked to a second study, of T cells expressing NK-cell markers. From that second work: These clonotypes also led the CD3+CD56-NKG2C+ fraction in a few donors.

The sequenced sample consisted of PBMCs. The clonotype comes from a woman under 30 in good health.

The CDR3 here is CASSSSGTVETQYF. The CDR3 nucleotides are TGTGCCAGCAGCTCGTCCGGGACAGTAGAGACCCAGTACTTC. This chain connects TRBV25-1 to TRBJ2-5, with TRBD1 matching 7 bases. The CDR3 runs to 14 residues. Trimming at V came to 6 bases and at J to 4 bases, leaving 8 bases not matched to a gene. Germline V CDR1 and CDR2: MGHDK, SYGVNS.